This entry lists 26 T cell receptor beta chains sequenced from one sample in a study of T-cell memory formation after mild COVID-19. TCRdb used MiXCR to reprocess the 5' RACE reads, holding one entry per CDR3 protein. The sample includes around 300,000 distinct CDR3 sequences, roughly 13% of them seen just once. The sequencing sample was made of PBMCs or a T cell subset sorted from them (not recorded which). The receptor set was obtained from a man aged 18 to 29 who had mild COVID-19 (a few samples of this study predate the infection). Cell type and time point are not known.

This clonotype was picked up a small number of times. The chain joins TRBV3-1 to TRBJ1-2; 7 bases match TRBD1. The CDR3 covers 15 residues. The junction had 11 bases not matched to a gene; V was cut back by 4 bases and J by 6 bases. Germline V gene lookup returns CDR1 LGHDT and CDR2 YNNKEL (reference sequence). CDR3 bases: TGTGCCAGCAGCCCCCAGGACAGGATAATTAATGGCTACACCTTC. Protein sequence: CASSPQDRIINGYTF.

The chain employs TRBV7-9 and TRBJ2-1; 12 nucleotides match TRBD2. The germline V gene has CDR1 SEHNR and CDR2 FQNEAQ (reference sequence). J gave up 5 bases and V 5 bases, and 7 bases lay outside the gene matches. The CDR3 runs to 16 residues. The CDR3 sequence: CASSPRTSGTNNEQFF. The CDR3 DNA reads TGTGCCAGCAGCCCCCGGACTAGCGGGACGAACAATGAGCAGTTCTTC.

Only a few counts were recorded for this clonotype. The genes are TRBV9 and TRBJ2-5, with TRBD2 matching over 9 bases. CDR1 is SGDLS and CDR2 is YYNGEE in the germline V gene. This CDR3 region has 17 residues. The V and J ends lost 7 bases and 5 bases, in that order; junction bases with no gene match: 18. The CDR3 loop is CASSPRAGGGAQETQYF. DNA for the CDR3: TGTGCCAGCTCACCCAGGGCTGGCGGGGGGGCCCAGGAGACCCAGTACTTC.

This chain uses TRBV7-8 with TRBJ2-4; the D gene is possibly TRBD1 (6 bases). Germline CDR1 SGHVS, CDR2 FQNEAQ. This CDR3 is built from 15 residues. V lost 1 base and J 1 base, leaving 8 bases between the germline ends. This chain's CDR3 is CASSLDRVAKNIQYF. The CDR3 DNA is TGTGCCAGCAGCTTAGACAGGGTGGCCAAAAACATTCAGTACTTC.

In this sample, this clonotype turned up a few times. The chain has TRBV6-1 and TRBJ1-1, with TRBD1 matching over 12 bases. V trimming: 6 bases; J trimming: 5 bases; junction bases outside the gene matches: 13. CDR3 length: 17 amino acids. Per the germline V gene, CDR1 is MNHNS and CDR2 is SASEGT. DNA of the CDR3: TGTGCCAGCAGAGCCTCCCTGGGACAGGGGGCTTATACTGAAGCTTTCTTT. This encodes CASRASLGQGAYTEAFF.

This clonotype was observed a few times. The rearrangement joins TRBV15 to TRBJ1-2; 8 positions match TRBD1. The CDR3 loop spans 16 amino acids. Trimming removed 2 bases from V and 7 bases from J; junction bases left unmatched: 12. Germline V gene sequence: CDR1 LNHNV, CDR2 YYDKDF (reference sequence). CDR3 in amino acids: CATSRSQDRVVCGYTF. The DNA for the CDR3 is TGTGCCACCAGCAGATCCCAGGACAGGGTGGTTTGTGGCTACACCTTC.

This chain uses TRBV2 with TRBJ1-4; D gene uncertain. This CDR3 is built from 14 residues. Trimming took off 4 bases at V and 3 bases at J, with 9 bases between the two ends. CDR1 is SNHLY and CDR2 is FYNNEI in the germline V gene. CDR3 residues: CASSVSRANEKLFF. CDR3 DNA: TGTGCCAGCAGTGTTTCACGGGCTAATGAAAAACTGTTTTTT.

In this sample, this clonotype turned up a few times. V gene TRBV15 combines with J gene TRBJ1-1; D not resolved. CDR1 LNHNV and CDR2 YYDKDF come from the germline V gene (reference sequence). This CDR3 is built from 15 residues. Trimming cost V 1 base and J 1 base, with 10 bases left between them. In DNA, the CDR3 is TGTGCCACCAGCAGAGGAGGTACTGGGAACACTGAAGCTTTCTTT. It is translated as CATSRGGTGNTEAFF.

This chain joins TRBV9 and TRBJ2-3; D perhaps matches TRBD1 (5 bases). The CDR3 is made up of 16 amino acids. Trimming took off 0 bases at V and 0 bases at J, with 11 bases between the two ends. From germline, CDR1 is SGDLS and CDR2 YYNGEE. For the CDR3, the DNA is TGTGCCAGCAGCGTAGCCCCCCACAGGAGCACAGATACGCAGTATTTT. This sequence encodes CASSVAPHRSTDTQYF.

This clonotype occurred many times. The chain links TRBV20-1 to TRBJ2-3; D may correspond to TRBD1 or TRBD2 (6 bases each). Trimming removed 1 base at V and 2 bases at J, with 22 bases between. Germline CDR1 is DFQATT and CDR2 is SNEGSKA (reference sequence). This CDR3 contains 18 residues. CDR3 loop: CSARGRRTTRGTTDTQYF. The DNA for the CDR3 is TGCAGTGCTAGAGGCAGGCGAACGACTAGGGGGACCACAGATACGCAGTATTTT.

This clonotype was recorded a few times. The chain links TRBV28 to TRBJ2-7, with TRBD1 identical over 7 bases. The CDR3 length is 15 residues. CDR1 and CDR2 from the germline V gene are MDHEN and SYDVKM. Trimming took 2 bases from V and 1 from J; bases not matched to a gene: 5. In nucleotides, the CDR3 is TGTGCCAGCAGTTTAGGGGGACAGCTATCCTACGAGCAGTACTTC. It translates to CASSLGGQLSYEQYF.

This clonotype was detected only a few times. The chain carries TRBV12-3 or TRBV12-4 and TRBJ1-4, with D maybe TRBD1 (5 bases). This CDR3 has 14 residues. V was cut by 6 bases and J by 5 bases, with 13 bases left in between. CDR3 coding DNA: TGTGCCAGCAGCCGGGAGGGGATGAATGAAAAACTGTTTTTT. It encodes CASSREGMNEKLFF.

The chain carries TRBV6-6 and TRBJ2-7; 7 bases map to TRBD1. The germline gives CDR1 MNHNY, CDR2 SVGAGI (reference sequence). This CDR3 has 14 amino acids. V was pared by 6 bases and J by 3 bases, with 8 bases of the junction left unmatched. The CDR3 spells CASSPGDRNYEQYV. CDR3 nucleotides: TGTGCCAGCAGCCCTGGGGACAGAAACTACGAGCAGTACGTC.

V usage is TRBV5-1 and J usage is TRBJ2-2; 7 positions match TRBD1. The germline CDR1 and CDR2 sequences are SGHRS and YFSETQ. V was pared by 3 bases and J by 6 bases, with 14 bases of the junction left unmatched. The CDR3 sequence is 17 residues long. The CDR3 loop is CASSYGTEDLRAGELFF. Written as DNA, the CDR3 is TGCGCCAGCAGCTACGGGACAGAGGATCTCCGAGCCGGGGAGCTGTTTTTT.

This chain uses TRBV12-3 or TRBV12-4 with TRBJ2-5, with D perhaps TRBD1 (6 bases). With 5 bases removed from V and 2 bases from J, the gap between germline ends came to 15 bases. The CDR3 is 15 amino acids. The CDR3 sequence: CASSEFGTPQETQYF. The CDR3 nucleotides are TGTGCCAGCAGTGAGTTCGGGACACCTCAAGAGACCCAGTACTTC.

The chain couples TRBV7-8 to TRBJ1-2; no definite D call. This CDR3 is 13 amino acids long. V was trimmed by 1 base and J by 7 bases, leaving 10 bases between them. The germline V gene has CDR1 SGHVS and CDR2 FQNEAQ. The CDR3 sequence is CASSLVAEVGYTF. For the CDR3, the DNA is TGTGCCAGCAGCTTAGTGGCGGAGGTTGGCTACACCTTC.

This clonotype was seen a handful of times. The CDR3 coding sequence is TGCGCCAGCAGCGGGCGGGCGTACAATGAGCAGTTCTTC. Its translation: CASSGRAYNEQFF. The rearrangement joins TRBV5-1 to TRBJ2-1, with a weak D call TRBD2 (5 bases). The germline gives CDR1 SGHRS, CDR2 YFSETQ. V was clipped by 4 bases and J by 4 bases, with 9 bases between them. The CDR3 is made up of 13 amino acids.

This clonotype was seen more than once but under ten times. V gene TRBV9 combines with J gene TRBJ2-3; no clear D. The CDR3 is 14 residues long. V dropped 2 bases and J dropped 2 bases, with 9 bases sitting between them. Germline lookup yields CDR1 SGDLS and CDR2 YYNGEE. The CDR3 loop reads CASSVSPDTDTQYF. The CDR3 region has the DNA TGTGCCAGCAGCGTGAGCCCAGACACAGATACGCAGTATTTT.

At least ten counts were recorded for this clonotype. This chain uses TRBV7-2 with TRBJ2-1, with TRBD2 matching over 16 bases. The CDR3 has 18 residues. The ends lost 3 bases at V and 4 bases at J; junction bases unmatched: 6. Germline V gene lookup returns CDR1 SGHTA and CDR2 FQGNSA. The CDR3 sequence is CASSFSGTSGGAYNEQFF. The CDR3 DNA is TGTGCCAGCAGCTTCTCCGGGACTAGCGGGGGGGCTTACAATGAGCAGTTCTTC. Using reference TRBV7-2 and TRBJ2-1 for the parts outside the CDR3, the full variable domain is GAGVSQSPSNKVTEKGKDVELRCDPISGHTALYWYRQSLGQGLEFLIYFQGNSAPDKSGLPSDRFSAERTGGSVSTLTIQRTQQEDSAVYLCASSFSGTSGGAYNEQFFGPGTRLTVL.

V gene TRBV7-2 combines with J gene TRBJ1-5; D is unclear. The germline V gene has CDR1 SGHTA and CDR2 FQGNSA. The CDR3 has 15 amino acids. V lost 1 base to trimming and J lost 2 bases, with 9 bases between them. This CDR3 reads CASSLVGVGNQPQHF. The DNA for the CDR3 is TGTGCCAGCAGCTTAGTTGGGGTCGGCAATCAGCCCCAGCATTTT.

This clonotype appeared a few times. V usage is TRBV6-4 and J usage is TRBJ2-6; possible D gene TRBD2, 5 bases. Germline loops: CDR1 MRHNA, CDR2 SNTAGT. V lost 4 bases to trimming and J lost 0 bases, with 10 bases between them. This CDR3 region has 16 residues. As DNA, the CDR3 is TGTGCCAGCAGTGTGGACTTACGCTCTGGGGCCAACGTCCTGACTTTC. It yields the protein CASSVDLRSGANVLTF.

CDR3 protein: CASSFGDRAYF. The DNA of the CDR3 is TGTGCCAGCAGTTTTGGGGACAGGGCGTACTTC. The chain couples TRBV12-3 or TRBV12-4 to TRBJ2-7, with 9 bases identical to TRBD1. Trimming removed 3 bases from V and 12 bases from J; junction bases left unmatched: 3. The length of the CDR3 is 11 residues.

This chain connects TRBV12-3 or TRBV12-4 to TRBJ1-5; no firm D call. V was clipped by 6 bases and J by 3 bases, with 9 bases between them. There are 13 residues in the CDR3. The CDR3 loop reads CASSNGANQPQHF. The CDR3 region has the DNA TGTGCCAGCAGCAACGGAGCCAATCAGCCCCAGCATTTT.

This clonotype came up many times. The gene calls are TRBV3-1 and TRBJ2-2; no clear D gene. Germline V lookup: CDR1 LGHDT, CDR2 YNNKEL (reference sequence). This CDR3 comprises 15 residues. V gave up 3 bases and J gave up 8 bases, with 16 bases separating them. In nucleotides, the CDR3 is TGTGCCAGCAGCCAGTCCCGACTTGGTCGTGGGGAGCTGTTTTTT. Its protein is CASSQSRLGRGELFF.

This chain links TRBV4-1 with TRBJ2-7; unclear D gene. Trimming took off 1 base at V and 4 bases at J, with 5 bases between the two ends. CDR1 is MGHRA and CDR2 is YSYEKL in the germline V gene. The CDR3 extends over 12 amino acids. The CDR3 sequence: CASSQVLYEQYF. The CDR3 coding sequence is TGCGCCAGCAGCCAAGTGCTGTACGAGCAGTACTTC.

This clonotype came up a few times. V and J are TRBV1 and TRBJ1-4; the table's D call, TRBD1, has no DNA check behind it. TRBV1 is flagged as a pseudogene. The CDR3 has 16 amino acids. CDR3 coding DNA: TGCACCAGCAGCCAAGAGATGGGACCCTTAGGAGAAAAACTGTTTTTT. It yields the protein CTSSQEMGPLGEKLFF.